This passage covers 10 T cell receptor beta chains from one sample sequenced in a study of T-cell memory formation after mild COVID-19. TCRdb used MiXCR to reprocess the 5' RACE reads, holding one entry per CDR3 protein. Of roughly 160,000 distinct CDR3 sequences in the sample, 13% were seen once. Source material: PBMCs or a T cell subset sorted from them (not recorded which). The receptors shown here come from a man younger than 35 who had mild COVID-19 (a few samples of this study predate the infection). Cell type and time point are not known.

This clonotype was picked up a small number of times. Without the conserved terminal phenylalanine or tryptophan, this CDR3 likely stems from a read error. No DNA is shown, since the ends of the CDR3 on it are uncertain; the CDR3 is the one TCRdb lists. This chain uses TRBV7-2 with TRBJ1-1; the DNA was not used to check the table's D call, TRBD1. Germline CDR1 reads SGHTA; CDR2 reads FQGNSA. The CDR3 has 13 amino acids, counting both end residues. CDR3 sequence: CASSPDRDSLKGI.

This sequence joins TRBV29-1 and TRBJ1-2, with D perhaps TRBD1 (5 bases). Germline CDR1 is SQVTM and CDR2 is ANQGSEA. CDR3 length: 13 amino acids. Trimming removed 4 bases at V and 4 bases at J, with 13 bases between. The CDR3 DNA reads as TGCAGCGTTGGAATGACCCAGGGCTATGGCTACACCTTC. This gives the protein CSVGMTQGYGYTF.

The J gene is TRBJ2-3, the V gene TRBV20-1, with 7 bases fitting TRBD1. The CDR3 sequence is 12 residues long. Germline-derived CDR1 and CDR2 are DFQATT and SNEGSKA (reference sequence). Trimming removed 5 bases from V and 4 bases from J; junction bases left unmatched: 3. This CDR3 is CSAYRGPDTQYF. As DNA, the CDR3 is TGCAGTGCTTACAGGGGACCAGATACGCAGTATTTT.

The chain recombines TRBV29-1 with TRBJ1-1; 8 bases align to TRBD1. J gave up 1 base and V 4 bases, and 5 bases lay outside the gene matches. The germline V gene has CDR1 SQVTM and CDR2 ANQGSEA. The CDR3 totals 14 residues. The CDR3 loop reads CSVARGRGNTEAFF. The CDR3 DNA follows: TGCAGCGTTGCCAGGGGGCGCGGGAACACTGAAGCTTTCTTT.

The chain couples TRBV5-1 to TRBJ1-1, with D possibly TRBD1 on 6 matching bases. The germline V and J ends were trimmed by 4 bases and 4 bases, with 14 bases remaining between them. The CDR3 runs 14 residues. The V gene's germline CDR1 is SGHRS and CDR2 YFSETQ. The CDR3 loop reads CASSPRGHPTEAFF. The CDR3 nucleotides are TGCGCCAGCAGCCCACGGGGGCACCCCACTGAAGCTTTCTTT.

This clonotype was observed a few times. The CDR3 nucleotides read TGCAGTGCTATCTCCGGGACAGAGAGCCACGAGCAGTACTTC. Translation: CSAISGTESHEQYF. The chain links TRBV20-1 to TRBJ2-7, with 7 bases aligning to TRBD1. The germline CDR1 and CDR2 sequences are DFQATT and SNEGSKA (reference sequence). This CDR3 contains 14 residues. The V and J ends lost 4 bases and 5 bases, in that order; junction bases with no gene match: 11.

This clonotype was detected only a few times. The chain combines TRBV25-1 with TRBJ2-5; TRBD1 agrees at 9 bases. The CDR3 is 15 residues long. The trim removed 4 bases at V and 2 bases at J, leaving 5 bases unmatched. Germline V gene data show CDR1 as MGHDK and CDR2 as SYGVNS. CDR3 coding DNA: TGTGCCAGCAGTGCCGGGACAGGGCCTCAAGAGACCCAGTACTTC. As protein: CASSAGTGPQETQYF.

This clonotype occurred a few times. This sequence joins TRBV5-1 and TRBJ1-4; D remains ambiguous. CDR1 is SGHRS, CDR2 YFSETQ, per germline. Trimming cost V 0 bases and J 3 bases, with 9 bases left between them. This CDR3 region has 15 residues. The CDR3 is CASSLVSESNEKLFF. CDR3 nucleotide sequence: TGCGCCAGCAGCTTGGTCTCTGAGTCTAATGAAAAACTGTTTTTT.

The chain carries TRBV7-2 and TRBJ2-5; D not resolved. Germline CDR1 reads SGHTA; CDR2 reads FQGNSA. This CDR3 has 14 amino acids. V gave up 3 bases and J gave up 4 bases, with 12 bases separating them. CDR3 nucleotides: TGTGCCAGCAGCTTTAATTCGGCGCGAGAGACCCAGTACTTC. It yields the protein CASSFNSARETQYF.

This clonotype has only a few counts. CDR3 loop: CASSLRLPNTGELFF. DNA of the CDR3: TGTGCCAGCAGTTTACGTCTCCCAAACACCGGGGAGCTGTTTTTT. This chain uses TRBV28 with TRBJ2-2; unclear D gene. The CDR3 consists of 15 residues. CDR1 is MDHEN and CDR2 is SYDVKM in the germline V gene. Trimming pared 2 bases from V and 2 bases from J, leaving 9 bases between.